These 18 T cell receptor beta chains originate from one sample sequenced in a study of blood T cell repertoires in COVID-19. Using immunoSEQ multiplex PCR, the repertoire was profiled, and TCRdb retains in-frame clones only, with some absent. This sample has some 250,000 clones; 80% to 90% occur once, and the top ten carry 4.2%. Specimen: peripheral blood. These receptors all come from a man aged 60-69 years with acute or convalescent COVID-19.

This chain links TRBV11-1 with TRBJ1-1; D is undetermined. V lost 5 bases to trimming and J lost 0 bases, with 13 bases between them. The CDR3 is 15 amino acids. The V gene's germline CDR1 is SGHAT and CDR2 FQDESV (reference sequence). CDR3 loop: CASSPGGRVNTEAFF. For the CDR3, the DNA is TGTGCCAGCAGCCCCGGAGGGAGGGTGAACACTGAAGCTTTCTTT.

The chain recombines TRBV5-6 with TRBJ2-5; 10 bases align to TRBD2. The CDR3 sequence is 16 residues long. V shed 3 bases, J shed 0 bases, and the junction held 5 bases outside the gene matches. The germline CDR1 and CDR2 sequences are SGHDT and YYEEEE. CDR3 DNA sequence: TGTGCCAGCAGCTCTAGCGGGAGAGGATACCAAGAGACCCAGTACTTC. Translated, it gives CASSSSGRGYQETQYF.

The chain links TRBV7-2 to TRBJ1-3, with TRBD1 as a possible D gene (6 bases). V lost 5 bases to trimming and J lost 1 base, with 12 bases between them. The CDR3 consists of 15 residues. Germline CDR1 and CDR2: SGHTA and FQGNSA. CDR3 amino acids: CASSPRTVSGNTIYF. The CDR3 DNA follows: TGTGCCAGCAGCCCCCGGACAGTTTCTGGAAACACCATATATTTT.

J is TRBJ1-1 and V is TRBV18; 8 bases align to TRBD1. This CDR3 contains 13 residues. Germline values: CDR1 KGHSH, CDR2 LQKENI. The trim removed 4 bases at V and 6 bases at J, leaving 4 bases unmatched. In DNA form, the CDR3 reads TGTGCCAGCTCACGACAGGGGAGGGCTGAAGCTTTCTTT. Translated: CASSRQGRAEAFF.

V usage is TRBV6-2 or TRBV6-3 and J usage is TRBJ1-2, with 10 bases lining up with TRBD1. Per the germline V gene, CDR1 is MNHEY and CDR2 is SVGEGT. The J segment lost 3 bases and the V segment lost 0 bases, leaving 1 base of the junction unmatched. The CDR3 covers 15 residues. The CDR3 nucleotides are TGTGCCAGCAGTTACTCCGGGACAGGGGACTATGGCTACACCTTC. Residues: CASSYSGTGDYGYTF.

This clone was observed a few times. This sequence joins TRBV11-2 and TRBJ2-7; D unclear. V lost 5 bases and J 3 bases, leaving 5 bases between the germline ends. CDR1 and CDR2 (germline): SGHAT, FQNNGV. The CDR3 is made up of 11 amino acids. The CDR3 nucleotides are TGTGCCAGCAGCCCCTACTACGAGCAGTACTTC. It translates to CASSPYYEQYF.

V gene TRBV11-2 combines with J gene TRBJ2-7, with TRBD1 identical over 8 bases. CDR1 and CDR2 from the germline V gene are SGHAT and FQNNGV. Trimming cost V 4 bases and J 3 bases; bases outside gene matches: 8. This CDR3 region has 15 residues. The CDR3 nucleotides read TGTGCCAGCAGCTCAACCGACAGGGGCTTCTACGAGCAGTACTTC. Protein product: CASSSTDRGFYEQYF.

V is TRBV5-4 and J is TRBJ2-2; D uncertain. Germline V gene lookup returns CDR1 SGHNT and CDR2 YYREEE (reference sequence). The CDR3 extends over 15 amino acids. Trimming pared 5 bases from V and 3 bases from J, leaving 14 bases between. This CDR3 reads CASRSSYVHTGELFF. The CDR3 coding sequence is TGTGCCAGCAGATCGAGTTACGTCCACACCGGGGAGCTGTTTTTT. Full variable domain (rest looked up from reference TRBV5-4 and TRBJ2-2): ETGVTQSPTHLIKTRGQQVTLRCSSQSGHNTVSWYQQALGQGPQFIFQYYREEENGRGNFPPRFSGLQFPNYSSELNVNALELDDSALYLCASRSSYVHTGELFFGEGSRLTVL.

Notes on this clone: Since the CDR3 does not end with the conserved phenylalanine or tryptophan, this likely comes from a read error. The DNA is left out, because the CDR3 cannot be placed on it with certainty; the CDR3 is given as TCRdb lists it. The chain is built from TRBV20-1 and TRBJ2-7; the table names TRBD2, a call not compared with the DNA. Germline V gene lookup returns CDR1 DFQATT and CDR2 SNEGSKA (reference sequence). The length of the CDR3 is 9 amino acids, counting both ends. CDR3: CSAQPGLVI.

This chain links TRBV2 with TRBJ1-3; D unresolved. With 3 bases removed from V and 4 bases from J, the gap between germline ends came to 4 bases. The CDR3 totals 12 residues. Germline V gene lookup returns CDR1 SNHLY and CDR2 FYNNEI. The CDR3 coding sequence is TGTGCCAGCAGTGACTTAGGAAACACCATATATTTT. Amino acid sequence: CASSDLGNTIYF.

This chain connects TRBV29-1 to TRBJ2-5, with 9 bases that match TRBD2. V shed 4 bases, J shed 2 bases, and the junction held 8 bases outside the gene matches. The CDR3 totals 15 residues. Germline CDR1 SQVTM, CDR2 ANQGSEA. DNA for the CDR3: TGCAGCGTTGCCAAAGCGGGGGGACGGCAAGAGACCCAGTACTTC. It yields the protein CSVAKAGGRQETQYF.

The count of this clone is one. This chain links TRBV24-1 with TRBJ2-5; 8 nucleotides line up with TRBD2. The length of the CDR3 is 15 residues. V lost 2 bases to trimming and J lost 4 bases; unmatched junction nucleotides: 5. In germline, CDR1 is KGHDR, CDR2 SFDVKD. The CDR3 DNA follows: TGTGCCACCAGTGATTCCACCGGGGGGGGAGAGACCCAGTACTTC. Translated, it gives CATSDSTGGGETQYF.

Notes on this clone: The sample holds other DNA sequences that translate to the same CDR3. CDR3 sequence reads: CASSLDGTGGYEQYF. In nucleotides, the CDR3 is TGTGCCAGCAGCTTAGATGGGACAGGGGGCTACGAGCAGTACTTC. The chain uses TRBV7-9 and TRBJ2-7; 11 bases map to TRBD1. The CDR3 has 15 residues. J lost 3 bases, V lost 1 base, and 2 bases had no gene match. Germline V gives CDR1 SEHNR, CDR2 FQNEAQ (reference sequence).

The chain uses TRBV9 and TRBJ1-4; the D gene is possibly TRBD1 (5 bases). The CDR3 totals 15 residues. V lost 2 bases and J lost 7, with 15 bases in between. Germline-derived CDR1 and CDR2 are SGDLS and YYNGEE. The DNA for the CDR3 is TGTGCCAGCAGCGTGGGGGAGGGCTTGAGTGAAAAACTGTTTTTT. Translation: CASSVGEGLSEKLFF.

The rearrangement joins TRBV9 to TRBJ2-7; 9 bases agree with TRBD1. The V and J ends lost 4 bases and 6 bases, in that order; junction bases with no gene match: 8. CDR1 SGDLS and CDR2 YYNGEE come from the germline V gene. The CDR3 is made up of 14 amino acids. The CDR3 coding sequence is TGTGCCAGCAGCCCAGGGACAGGGTGGGCCGAGCAGTACTTC. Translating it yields CASSPGTGWAEQYF.

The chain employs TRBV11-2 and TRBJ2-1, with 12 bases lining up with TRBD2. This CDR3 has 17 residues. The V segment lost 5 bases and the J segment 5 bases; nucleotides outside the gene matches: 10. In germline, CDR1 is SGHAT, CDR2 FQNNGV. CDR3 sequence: CASSRLETSGGHNEQFF. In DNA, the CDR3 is TGTGCCAGCAGCCGCTTGGAGACTAGCGGGGGCCACAATGAGCAGTTCTTC.

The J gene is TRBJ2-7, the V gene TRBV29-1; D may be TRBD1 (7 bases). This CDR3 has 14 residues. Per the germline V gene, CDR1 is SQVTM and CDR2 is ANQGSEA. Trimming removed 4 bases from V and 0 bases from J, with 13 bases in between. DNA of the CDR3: TGCAGCGTTGGGCGGGACAGTAGCTCCTACGAGCAGTACTTC. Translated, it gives CSVGRDSSSYEQYF.

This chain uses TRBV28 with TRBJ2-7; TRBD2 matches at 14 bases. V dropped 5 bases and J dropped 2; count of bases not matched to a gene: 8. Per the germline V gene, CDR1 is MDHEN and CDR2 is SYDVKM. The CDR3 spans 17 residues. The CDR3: CASSVGLAGDKPYEQYF. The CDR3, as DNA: TGTGCCAGCAGTGTGGGACTAGCGGGAGACAAGCCCTACGAGCAGTACTTC.